These 13 T cell receptor beta chains came from one sample sequenced in a study of T cells in Graves' hyperthyroidism and ophthalmopathy. From RNA transcripts, TCR beta CDR3 regions were amplified. First-round RT-PCR targeting the TCR CDR3 was performed with the HTBI primer set. TCRdb processed the multiplex PCR reads anew with MiXCR; each CDR3 protein has one entry. The data show about 46,000 distinct CDR3 sequences, roughly 49% seen once. Material for sequencing was peripheral blood or thyroid tissue (not recorded which). These receptors originate from a woman between 50 and 59 years old with Graves' hyperthyroidism.

The chain carries TRBV2 and TRBJ2-5, with 8 bases that match TRBD2. Germline trimming cut 4 bases from V and 1 base from J; bases unmatched to any gene: 5. CDR1 is SNHLY, CDR2 FYNNEI, per germline. The CDR3 loop spans 15 amino acids. CDR3 loop: CASSGRLAFQETQYF. The CDR3 region has the DNA TGTGCCAGCAGTGGGAGACTAGCGTTCCAAGAGACCCAGTACTTC.

The table lists this clonotype with a count of one. Given the absence of the conserved phenylalanine or tryptophan at the CDR3 end, a read error is likely. The chain carries TRBV20-1 and TRBJ2-7, with D possibly being TRBD1 (6 bases). Between the trimmed V and J ends, which lost 2 bases and 3 bases, there was a span of 17 bases. This CDR3 has 15 residues. Germline loops: CDR1 DFQATT, CDR2 SNEGSKA (reference sequence). The CDR3 nucleotides read TGCAGTGCTAGACTCAGGGGAGTACTGGGCTACGAGCAGTACCTC. This gives the protein CSARLRGVLGYEQYL.

The V and J genes are TRBV15 and TRBJ1-2; unclear D gene. V lost 1 base to trimming and J lost 4 bases, with 13 bases between them. The CDR3 consists of 15 residues. Looked up from germline, CDR1 is LNHNV and CDR2 is YYDKDF (reference sequence). DNA of the CDR3: TGTGCCACCAGCAGAGTTCCCGCGACTTCCTATGGCTACACCTTC. As protein: CATSRVPATSYGYTF. Combining the CDR3 with reference TRBV15 and TRBJ1-2 gives the whole variable domain DAMVIQNPRYQVTQFGKPVTLSCSQTLNHNVMYWYQQKSSQAPKLLFHYYDKDFNNEADTPDNFQSRRPNTSFCFLDIRSPGLGDTAMYLCATSRVPATSYGYTFGSGTRLTVV.

The sample holds many counts of this clonotype. The chain couples TRBV12-3 or TRBV12-4 to TRBJ2-7; 11 bases agree with TRBD1. V was clipped by 6 bases and J by 2 bases; unmatched bases: 9. The length of the CDR3 is 16 residues. In DNA, the CDR3 is TGTGCCAGCAGCCGAGGGGACAGGGGGACAGCCTACGAGCAGTACTTC. It specifies CASSRGDRGTAYEQYF.

Details on this clonotype: A much larger clone differs by one base, so this may be a read error. The CDR3, as DNA: TGTGCCAGCAGCCCTTGCGCAGATACGCAGTATTTT. Its protein is CASSPCADTQYF. This chain uses TRBV28 with TRBJ2-3, with unresolved D. The length of the CDR3 is 12 residues. Germline V CDR1 and CDR2: MDHEN, SYDVKM. Trimming removed 6 bases at V and 4 bases at J, with 8 bases between.

This sequence joins TRBV18 and TRBJ1-3; D might be TRBD1 (6 bases). The CDR3 is made up of 15 amino acids. Trimming pared 5 bases from V and 1 base from J, leaving 12 bases between. Germline assignment: CDR1 KGHSH and CDR2 LQKENI. CDR3 region: CASSNEGQSGNTIYF. DNA of the CDR3: TGTGCCAGCTCAAACGAAGGACAGTCTGGAAACACCATATATTTT.

The sample holds many counts of this clonotype. The J gene is TRBJ2-2, the V gene TRBV5-4; the match to TRBD1 covers 10 bases. The germline V gene has CDR1 SGHNT and CDR2 YYREEE (reference sequence). V trimming: 4 bases; J trimming: 1 base; junction bases outside the gene matches: 4. There are 16 residues in the CDR3. This CDR3 is CASSRQGAQNTGELFF. CDR3 nucleotide sequence: TGTGCCAGCAGCAGACAGGGGGCGCAGAACACCGGGGAGCTGTTTTTT.

To note about this clonotype: No conserved phenylalanine or tryptophan is present at the end of the CDR3, so a read error is the likely explanation. The CDR3 nucleotides read TGCAGCGTCGCCGGCGGGTCGACCTACGAGCAGTACCTC. The encoded protein is CSVAGGSTYEQYL. This chain uses TRBV29-1 with TRBJ2-7; D may be TRBD2 (5 bases). The CDR3 is 13 residues long. Per the germline V gene, CDR1 is SQVTM and CDR2 is ANQGSEA. Trimming removed 6 bases from V and 2 bases from J, with 14 bases in between.

This clonotype was seen repeatedly, ten times or more. This chain links TRBV6-1 with TRBJ1-1; weak D call: TRBD1 (6 bases). CDR1 is MNHNS, CDR2 SASEGT, per germline. V gave up 10 bases and J gave up 7 bases, with 16 bases separating them. The CDR3 loop spans 12 amino acids. The CDR3 nucleotides read TGTGCCACGAAAGGGGGGAGAGGTGAAGCTTTCTTT. Amino acid sequence: CATKGGRGEAFF.

This clonotype was observed many times. The J gene is TRBJ2-7, the V gene TRBV18; tentative D call: TRBD2 (5 bases). V lost 0 bases and J lost 3, with 9 bases in between. Germline V CDR1 and CDR2: KGHSH, LQKENI. This CDR3 is built from 14 residues. The DNA of the CDR3 is TGTGCCAGCTCACCACCCATGAGCGGCTACGAGCAGTACTTC. Its translation is CASSPPMSGYEQYF.

The genes are TRBV7-8 and TRBJ2-5, with 7 bases fitting TRBD2. Germline lookup yields CDR1 SGHVS and CDR2 FQNEAQ. CDR3 length: 14 amino acids. V shed 4 bases, J shed 4 bases, and the junction held 6 bases outside the gene matches. The CDR3 reads CASSSYRGRETQYF. The CDR3 DNA reads as TGTGCCAGCAGCTCTTACCGCGGGAGAGAGACCCAGTACTTC.

This clonotype was recorded at least ten times. The rearrangement uses TRBV7-9 and TRBJ2-2; 9 bases fit TRBD1. Germline V gene lookup returns CDR1 SEHNR and CDR2 FQNEAQ (reference sequence). The ends lost 5 bases at V and 5 bases at J; junction bases unmatched: 9. The CDR3 has 16 residues. The DNA of the CDR3 is TGTGCCAGCAGCCCCCCCGGGACAGGGTATACCGGGGAGCTGTTTTTT. This sequence encodes CASSPPGTGYTGELFF.

The chain links TRBV10-2 to TRBJ2-5, with D possibly TRBD2 on 5 matching bases. The CDR3 totals 14 residues. Germline loops: CDR1 WSHSY, CDR2 SAAADI. V was shortened by 2 bases and J by 1 base, with 8 bases between the two germline ends. The CDR3 loop is CASSEAAVQETQYF. CDR3 bases: TGCGCCAGCAGTGAGGCAGCGGTCCAAGAGACCCAGTACTTC.